This T cell receptor beta chain emerged from a study of CD8 T cells in Susac syndrome. cDNA came from roughly 0.47 to 1 ug RNA primed by random hexamers. By means of immunoSEQ multiplex PCR, TCR beta CDR3 spanning 54 Vbeta and 13 Jbeta underwent amplification. TCRdb passed the immunoSEQ multiplex PCR reads through MiXCR, listing each CDR3 protein once. Of roughly 200,000 distinct CDR3 sequences in the sample, around 95% were seen once. Germline V gene sequence: CDR1 SQVTM, CDR2 ANQGSEA. The V gene lost 3 bases and the J gene lost 3 bases, with 12 bases spanning the gap. The CDR3 covers 14 residues. The sequence derives from a human donor with multiple sclerosis. This chain uses TRBV29-1 with TRBJ2-1, with D possibly TRBD1 on 5 matching bases. Material for sequencing was CD8+ T cells from PBMCs. CDR3 in amino acids: CSVEWQGYYNEQFF. CDR3 nucleotide sequence: TGCAGCGTTGAGTGGCAGGGCTACTACAATGAGCAGTTCTTC.